This T cell receptor beta chain was retrieved from a study of neurological immune-mediated disorders. Study observations and caveats: Patients with HTLV-1-associated myelopathy showed the most TCR clonal expansion. Those with multiple sclerosis showed the least, falling below healthy controls.

In this sample, this clonotype turned up many times. The antigen remains undetermined. Synthesis of cDNA used 5'RACE (with 10-nucleotide random UMIs). TCRdb processed the 5' RACE reads anew with MiXCR; each CDR3 protein has one entry. The sample contains roughly 74,000 distinct CDR3 sequences, around 5.2% of which appear only once. Germline CDR1 is MDHEN and CDR2 is SYDVKM. Trimming stripped 7 bases from V and 2 bases from J, with 21 bases between. This CDR3 comprises 16 residues. This sequence joins TRBV28 and TRBJ2-7; the D gene is possibly TRBD2 (5 bases). The source is a man younger than 35 with multiple sclerosis. Input material: PBMCs. CDR3 DNA: TGTGCCAGCACCCTATCGAAGGGTAGCGTCACCTACGAGCAGTACTTC. Its translation: CASTLSKGSVTYEQYF.